This T cell receptor beta chain was recovered during a study of blood T cell repertoires in COVID-19 (dated by TCRdb to 2020 to 2022). Background on the whole study: Collaborator samples came from the United States, Italy and Spain and covered acute and convalescent phases of COVID-19. The prospective study material was composed of cDNA or gDNA derived from T cells, B-cell-depleted T cells, or PBMCs. The dataset comprised deeply sampled blood TCRbeta repertoires from subjects exposed to, actively infected with, or recovered from COVID-19. The repertoires were released in a freely available public database meant as a resource for research on the immune response to SARS-CoV-2. The samples were drawn from the first 160 participants of the ongoing ImmuneRACE study and from 1,254 subjects provided by 6 global collaborators. The sample metadata nearly always contained a de-identified subject ID, COVID-19 status, age in years and sex. HLA class I and class II types, where available, came from metadata supplied by the sample provider rather than from assay-based typing. General conclusions and limits of the study: How much clinical and demographic metadata was included differed by source and by participant, and the metadata was provided uncurated.

Another Seattle source contributed samples from volunteer blood donors who had recovered from COVID-19. Whole blood was collected in K2EDTA tubes by collaborating institutions according to the institutions' own protocols. For TCRbeta analysis, collaborator samples were shipped as frozen whole blood, as isolated PBMCs, or as DNA extracted from either sample type. The CDR3 spans 14 residues, from the cysteine through the phenylalanine. Only the CDR3 DNA stays, 42 bases, in frame from base 1. V lost 4 bases and J lost 1 base; the stretch between them is 9 bases long. Sequences MNHEY (CDR1) and SVGAGI (CDR2) are obtained from the germline V gene. TCRbeta CDR3 regions were amplified from genomic DNA by means of the immunoSEQ Assay, a bias-controlled multiplex PCR. The original methods were these. The number of nucleated cells in each sample was estimated by amplification of reference gene primers within the assay. Sequence reads were collapsed and filtered to measure the absolute abundance of every unique TCRbeta CDR3 rearrangement. For each sample, productive Simpson clonality was calculated by taking the square root of Simpson's diversity index across productive rearrangements. Here the immuneACCESS table is served through TCRdb, limited to in-frame sequences with V and J called. Missing clones are a known gap in these copies; in checked studies unresolved V genes cover under half, and the rest lacks a known reason. The V and J calls and clone size were taken over from that table, and D and trimming were inferred from the DNA. The sample includes approximately 260,000 clones, with approximately 89% observed a single time. 4% to 5% of the sample is in the top ten clones.

With regard to this clone: No antigen is known for it. Per-base quality was not reported, and no clone a single base away is much larger than it.

The sample consisted of peripheral blood. This TCR was recovered from a woman aged 40 to 49 who had recovered from COVID-19. The chain links TRBV6-5 with TRBJ2-3, with the D gene not confidently named. The DNA sequence is TGTGCCAGCAGTTCAGTCCAGGGCACAGATACGCAGTATTTT. This is translated as CASSSVQGTDTQYF.